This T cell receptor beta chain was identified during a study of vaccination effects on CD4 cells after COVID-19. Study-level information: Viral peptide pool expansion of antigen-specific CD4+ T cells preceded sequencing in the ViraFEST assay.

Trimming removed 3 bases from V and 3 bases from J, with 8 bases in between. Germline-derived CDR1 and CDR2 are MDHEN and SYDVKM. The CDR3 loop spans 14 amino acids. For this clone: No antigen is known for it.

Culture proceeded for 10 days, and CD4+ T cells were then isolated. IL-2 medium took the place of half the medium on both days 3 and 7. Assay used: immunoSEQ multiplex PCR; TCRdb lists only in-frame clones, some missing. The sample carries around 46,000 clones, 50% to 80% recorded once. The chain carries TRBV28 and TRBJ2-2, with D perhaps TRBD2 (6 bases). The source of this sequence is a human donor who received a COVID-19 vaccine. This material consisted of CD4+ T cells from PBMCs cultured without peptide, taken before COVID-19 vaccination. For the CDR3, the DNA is TGTGCCAGCAGTTTCTGGGGGGACACCGGGGAGCTGTTTTTT. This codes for CASSFWGDTGELFF.